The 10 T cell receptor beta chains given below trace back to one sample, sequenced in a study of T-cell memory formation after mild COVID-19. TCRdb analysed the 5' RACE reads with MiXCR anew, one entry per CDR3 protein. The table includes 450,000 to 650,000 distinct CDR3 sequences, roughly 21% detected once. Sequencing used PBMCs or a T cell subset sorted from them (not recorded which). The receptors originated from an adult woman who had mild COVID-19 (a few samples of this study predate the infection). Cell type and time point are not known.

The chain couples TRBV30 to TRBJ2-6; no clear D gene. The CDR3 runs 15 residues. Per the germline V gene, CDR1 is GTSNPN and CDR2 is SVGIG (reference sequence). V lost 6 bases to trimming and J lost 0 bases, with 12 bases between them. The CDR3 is CACSLGDSGANVLTF. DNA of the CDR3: TGTGCCTGCTCCTTGGGTGACTCTGGGGCCAACGTCCTGACTTTC.

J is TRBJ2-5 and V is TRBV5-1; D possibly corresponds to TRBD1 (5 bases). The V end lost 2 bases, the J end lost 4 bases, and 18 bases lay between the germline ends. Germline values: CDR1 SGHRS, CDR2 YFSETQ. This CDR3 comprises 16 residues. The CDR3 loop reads CASSFSPIGAAETQYF. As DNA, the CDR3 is TGCGCCAGCAGCTTTTCCCCCATAGGGGCGGCAGAGACCCAGTACTTC.

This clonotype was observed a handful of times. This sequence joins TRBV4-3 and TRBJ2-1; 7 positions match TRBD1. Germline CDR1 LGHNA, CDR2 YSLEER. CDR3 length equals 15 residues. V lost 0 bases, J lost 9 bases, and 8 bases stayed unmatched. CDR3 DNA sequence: TGCGCCAGCAGCCAAGATCCGGCAGGGGGTACTGAGCAGTTCTTC. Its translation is CASSQDPAGGTEQFF.

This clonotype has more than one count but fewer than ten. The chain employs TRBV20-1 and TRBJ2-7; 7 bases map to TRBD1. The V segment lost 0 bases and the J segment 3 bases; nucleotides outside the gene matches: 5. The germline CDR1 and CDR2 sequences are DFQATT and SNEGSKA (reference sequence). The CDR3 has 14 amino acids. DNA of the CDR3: TGCAGTGCTAGAGACAGGGGGAGAATCTACGAGCAGTACTTC. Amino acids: CSARDRGRIYEQYF.

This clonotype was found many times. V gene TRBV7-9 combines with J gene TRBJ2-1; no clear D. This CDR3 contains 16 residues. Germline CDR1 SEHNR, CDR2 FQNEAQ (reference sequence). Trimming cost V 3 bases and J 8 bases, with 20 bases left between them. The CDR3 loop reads CASSFYDPELGYEQFF. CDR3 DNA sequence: TGTGCCAGCAGCTTTTACGATCCTGAGCTAGGATATGAGCAGTTCTTC.

CDR3 sequence reads: CASSLAGEGTGELFF. In nucleotides, the CDR3 is TGTGCCAGCAGCTTGGCGGGAGAGGGCACCGGGGAGCTGTTTTTT. The V and J genes are TRBV7-9 and TRBJ2-2; 7 bases align to TRBD2. With 3 bases clipped from V and 4 bases from J, the junction kept 5 bases outside the gene matches. CDR3 length equals 15 residues. Germline CDR1 reads SEHNR; CDR2 reads FQNEAQ (reference sequence).

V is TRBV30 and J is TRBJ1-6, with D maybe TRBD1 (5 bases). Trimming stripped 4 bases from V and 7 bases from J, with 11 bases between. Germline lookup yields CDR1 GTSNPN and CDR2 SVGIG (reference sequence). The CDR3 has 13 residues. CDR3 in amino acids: CAWTGLPNSPLHF. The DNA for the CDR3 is TGTGCCTGGACGGGACTGCCCAATTCACCCCTCCACTTT.

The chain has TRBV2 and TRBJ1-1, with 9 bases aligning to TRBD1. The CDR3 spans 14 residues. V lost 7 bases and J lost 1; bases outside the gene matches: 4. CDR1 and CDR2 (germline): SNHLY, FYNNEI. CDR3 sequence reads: CASTQGARNTEAFF. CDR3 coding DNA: TGTGCCAGCACACAGGGGGCAAGGAACACTGAAGCTTTCTTT.

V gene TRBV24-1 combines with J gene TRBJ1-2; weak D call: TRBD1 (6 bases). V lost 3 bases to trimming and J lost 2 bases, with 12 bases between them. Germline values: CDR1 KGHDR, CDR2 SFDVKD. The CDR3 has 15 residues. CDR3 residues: CATSDPQQGNYGYTF. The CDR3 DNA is TGTGCCACCAGTGATCCCCAACAGGGAAACTATGGCTACACCTTC.

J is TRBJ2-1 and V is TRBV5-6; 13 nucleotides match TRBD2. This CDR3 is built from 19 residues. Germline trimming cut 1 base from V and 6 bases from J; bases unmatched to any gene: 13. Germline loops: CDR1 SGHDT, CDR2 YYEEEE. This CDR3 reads CASSLQRIKRLAGGNEQFF. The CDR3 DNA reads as TGTGCCAGCAGCTTGCAGAGGATTAAACGACTAGCGGGGGGCAATGAGCAGTTCTTC.